This TCR beta chain was obtained from a study of blood T cell repertoires in COVID-19. Study-level information: The origin of the acute and convalescent COVID-19 samples was the United States, Italy and Spain. T cells, B-cell-depleted T cells, or PBMCs provided the cDNA or gDNA that served as material.

Per germline, CDR1 SGHTA and CDR2 FQGNSA. Germline trimming cut 4 bases from V and 5 bases from J; bases unmatched to any gene: 5. The CDR3 is made up of 13 amino acids. Under the authors' procedure: Reference gene primer amplification gave nucleated cell count estimates. Sequencing was performed with immunoSEQ multiplex PCR; in TCRdb, only in-frame clones are kept and a portion is missing. That table is the source of V, J and clone size, and D and trimming were worked out from the DNA. Of tens of thousands of clones in the sample, around nine tenths were seen once. The V gene is TRBV7-2, the J gene TRBJ2-7; 7 positions agree with TRBD1. Sequenced material: peripheral blood. The sequence derives from a man between 50 and 59 years old with active or convalescent COVID-19. The chain's CDR3 is CASSSDRKNEQYF. Here the CDR3 DNA reads TGTGCCAGCAGCTCGGACAGGAAAAACGAGCAGTACTTC.